This T cell receptor beta chain originates from a study of blood T cell repertoires in COVID-19. Study as a whole: Italy, Spain and the United States were the sources of the convalescent and acute COVID-19 samples. The analysed material was cDNA or gDNA that came from T cells, B-cell-depleted T cells, or PBMCs.

In the source study's methods: Using reference gene primer amplification, nucleated cell counts were estimated. Repertoires were generated with immunoSEQ multiplex PCR, while TCRdb's copy carries only in-frame clones and drops some. V and J calls and clone size follow that table, whereas D and trimming were derived from the DNA. Of about 170,000 clones listed, roughly 90% are singletons. Germline V gene lookup returns CDR1 SGDLS and CDR2 YYNGEE. The CDR3 sequence is 18 residues long. J lost 9 bases, V lost 0 bases, and 16 bases had no gene match. Seattle researchers signed up patients amid active infection and tracked them longitudinally.

The chain carries TRBV9 and TRBJ2-1, with 9 bases aligning to TRBD2. The sample taken for sequencing was peripheral blood. The TCR originated in a man between 18 and 29 years old with COVID-19, enrolled during active disease. The CDR3 protein is CASSVASGNTLLPSEQFF. As DNA, the CDR3 is TGTGCCAGCAGCGTAGCTAGCGGGAATACCCTCCTCCCCAGTGAGCAGTTCTTC.